This TCR beta chain was documented in a study of OX40 agonist ivuxolimab in advanced cancers. In the study overall: Patients receiving dose escalation had hepatocellular carcinoma, melanoma, renal cell or head and neck cancer.

Some clones are missing from TCRdb's copy, which holds only in-frame ones; the method was immunoSEQ multiplex PCR. The sample includes about 80,000 clones, roughly nine tenths of them seen just once. A word on this clone: As yet, its antigen is unknown.

Study-wide results and limits: At 0.1 to 3.0 mg/kg and by week 6, CD4+ and CD8+ T cells in the blood had expanded clonally.

The CDR3 loop spans 14 amino acids. The V gene's germline CDR1 is SGHDN and CDR2 FVKESK. The V end was cut by 6 bases, the J end by 0 bases, with 11 bases between. Here the sequenced sample was CD4+ or CD8+ T cells sorted from blood, taken in a trial of the OX40 agonist ivuxolimab. The sequence was obtained from an adult with an advanced solid tumor such as melanoma, head and neck, liver or kidney cancer. The chain has TRBV14 and TRBJ1-1; D is possibly TRBD1 (5 bases). CDR3 sequence (DNA): TGTGCCAGCAGTCGGGAAGGGGTGAACACTGAAGCTTTCTTT. Amino acids: CASSREGVNTEAFF.